A selection of T cell receptor beta chains follows, all from one sample in a study of blood T cell repertoires in COVID-19. Libraries were prepared by immunoSEQ multiplex PCR; TCRdb keeps only in-frame clonotypes and omits some of them. The profile shows 400,000 or so clones, 80% to 95% of them singletons. Specimen: PBMCs or T cells enriched from blood (not recorded which). These receptors all come from a young man who had recovered from COVID-19. CDR3s include the opening cysteine and the closing phenylalanine or tryptophan. Fields, in order: CDR3 protein, CDR3 DNA, J gene, clone size, V gene, D gene. A D gene is named only where the DNA matches it firmly. Size tells how often a clone was seen (once, few, many) or the class of an expanded clone, and some rows leave it out.

CDR3 protein: CASSDRGIIVNYGYTF; CDR3 DNA: TGTGCCAGCAGCGACAGGGGAATAATAGTAAACTATGGCTACACCTTC; J gene: TRBJ1-2; clone size: -; V gene: TRBV5-5; D gene: TRBD1
CDR3 protein: CASTGGAFSYNEQFF; CDR3 DNA: TGTGCCAGCACTGGGGGGGCCTTCTCCTACAATGAGCAGTTCTTC; J gene: TRBJ2-1; clone size: -; V gene: TRBV28; D gene: -
CDR3 protein: CASSLVWGEGGYTF; CDR3 DNA: TGTGCCAGCAGCTTGGTTTGGGGGGAGGGAGGCTACACCTTC; J gene: TRBJ1-2; clone size: -; V gene: TRBV11-2; D gene: -
CDR3 protein: CASSPLGGYYEQYF; CDR3 DNA: TGTGCCAGCAGCCCATTGGGGGGTTATTACGAGCAGTACTTC; J gene: TRBJ2-7; clone size: once; V gene: TRBV28; D gene: -
CDR3 protein: CASSQDYGGLLNQPQHF; CDR3 DNA: TGCGCCAGCAGCCAAGATTACGGGGGGCTACTCAATCAGCCCCAGCATTTT; J gene: TRBJ1-5; clone size: -; V gene: TRBV4-1; D gene: -
CDR3 protein: CASSLALDEQFF; CDR3 DNA: TGTGCCAGCAGCTTAGCGCTAGATGAGCAGTTCTTC; J gene: TRBJ2-1; clone size: -; V gene: TRBV7-9; D gene: -
CDR3 protein: CASRVQGTDGYTF; CDR3 DNA: TGTGCCAGTAGGGTACAGGGGACTGATGGCTACACCTTC; J gene: TRBJ1-2; clone size: -; V gene: TRBV19; D gene: TRBD1
CDR3 protein: CASSRYSSADIQYF; CDR3 DNA: TGTGCCAGCTCACGATACTCCAGCGCGGACATTCAGTACTTC; J gene: TRBJ2-4; clone size: -; V gene: TRBV18; D gene: -
CDR3 protein: CASLLNTEAFF; CDR3 DNA: TGTGCCAGCCTATTGAACACTGAAGCTTTCTTT; J gene: TRBJ1-1; clone size: -; V gene: TRBV19; D gene: -
CDR3 protein: CASSPGLENNEQFF; CDR3 DNA: TGTGCCAGCAGCCCGGGACTAGAAAACAATGAGCAGTTCTTC; J gene: TRBJ2-1; clone size: -; V gene: TRBV7-7; D gene: TRBD2
CDR3 protein: CASSPPLTSGDTDTQYF; CDR3 DNA: TGTGCCAGCAGCCCCCCCTTAACTAGCGGGGACACAGATACGCAGTATTTT; J gene: TRBJ2-3; clone size: -; V gene: TRBV3-1/TRBV3-2; D gene: TRBD2
CDR3 protein: CASSLDSAGETQYF; CDR3 DNA: TGTGCCAGCAGCTTGGATAGCGCAGGAGAGACCCAGTACTTC; J gene: TRBJ2-5; clone size: -; V gene: TRBV5-4; D gene: -